The 20 T cell receptor beta chains below all came from one sample that was sequenced in a study of T cell responses to AZD1222 COVID-19 vaccine. The assay was immunoSEQ multiplex PCR, and TCRdb's table has in-frame clones only and misses some. The sample contains around 160,000 clones, 75% to 85% of which appear only once. Source: peripheral blood, taken on day 0 of MenACWY control vaccination. These receptors all come from an adult in good health.

The rearrangement joins TRBV6-6 to TRBJ1-5; possibly TRBD1 for D (5 bases). The V gene's germline CDR1 is MNHNY and CDR2 SVGAGI (reference sequence). This CDR3 is built from 14 residues. V was clipped by 2 bases and J by 4 bases, with 9 bases between them. In DNA, the CDR3 is TGTGCCAGCAGTTACCCCGGGACGAATCAGCCCCAGCATTTT. It yields the protein CASSYPGTNQPQHF.

V usage is TRBV7-2 and J usage is TRBJ2-5; 8 nucleotides line up with TRBD2. The V gene end was trimmed by 1 base and the J gene end by 5 bases; junction bases not matched to a gene: 12. Per the germline V gene, CDR1 is SGHTA and CDR2 is FQGNSA. The CDR3 loop spans 17 amino acids. CDR3 amino acids: CASSLDWRLALWETQYF. The CDR3 region has the DNA TGTGCCAGCAGCTTAGATTGGCGACTAGCGTTATGGGAGACCCAGTACTTC.

This rearrangement joins TRBV12-3 or TRBV12-4 to TRBJ1-2, with D perhaps TRBD1 (6 bases). V lost 3 bases, J lost 5 bases, and 10 bases lay in between. This CDR3 comprises 13 residues. The CDR3 reads CASSFLQGYGYTF. The CDR3 region has the DNA TGTGCCAGCAGTTTCCTTCAGGGGTATGGCTACACCTTC.

The J gene is TRBJ1-4, the V gene TRBV7-8; 8 nucleotides line up with TRBD1. This CDR3 region has 16 residues. V shed 4 bases and J 6 bases; nucleotides not matched to a gene: 10. Per the germline V gene, CDR1 is SGHVS and CDR2 is FQNEAQ. This CDR3 reads CASSSKFRGPDEKLFF. In nucleotides, the CDR3 is TGTGCCAGCAGCTCCAAATTCAGGGGGCCCGATGAAAAACTGTTTTTT.

This clone was detected once. The chain has TRBV5-6 and TRBJ1-6, with no clear D. The CDR3 length is 13 residues. The V gene lost 3 bases and the J gene lost 2 bases, with 3 bases spanning the gap. Per germline, CDR1 SGHDT and CDR2 YYEEEE. CDR3 sequence reads: CASSSTYNSPLHF. CDR3 coding DNA: TGTGCCAGCAGCTCGACCTATAATTCACCCCTCCACTTT.

This rearrangement joins TRBV4-2 to TRBJ1-5; D ambiguous. Germline CDR1 reads LGHNA; CDR2 reads YNFKEQ. This CDR3 spans 17 amino acids. Between the trimmed V and J ends, which lost 2 bases and 2 bases, there was a span of 16 bases. Here the CDR3 DNA reads TGTGCCAGCAGCCAACATATAGGCAGTCGCGGCAATCAGCCCCAGCATTTT. It codes for CASSQHIGSRGNQPQHF.

The chain employs TRBV5-1 and TRBJ1-1, with D uncertain. This CDR3 is 15 amino acids long. The V and J ends lost 7 bases and 3 bases respectively, with 19 bases between them. Germline V gene sequence: CDR1 SGHRS, CDR2 YFSETQ. The CDR3 here is CASSARAGVDTEAFF. CDR3 nucleotide sequence: TGCGCCAGCTCAGCTAGGGCAGGAGTGGACACTGAAGCTTTCTTT.

The J gene is TRBJ1-2, the V gene TRBV19; 8 bases align to TRBD1. The trim removed 8 bases at V and 4 bases at J, leaving 3 bases unmatched. Germline-derived CDR1 and CDR2 are LNHDA and SQIVND (reference sequence). The CDR3 has 12 amino acids. This CDR3 is CASDRGGYGYTF. The DNA of the CDR3 is TGTGCCAGTGACAGGGGTGGCTATGGCTACACCTTC.

V and J are TRBV7-9 and TRBJ1-1; D ambiguous. V lost 2 bases to trimming and J lost 1 base, with 8 bases between them. The CDR3 consists of 14 residues. The germline CDR1 and CDR2 sequences are SEHNR and FQNEAQ (reference sequence). This chain's CDR3 is CASSLLLTNTEAFF. CDR3 nucleotide sequence: TGTGCCAGCAGCTTACTGCTCACGAACACTGAAGCTTTCTTT.

CDR3 amino acids: CASSQTPIRGINQPQHF. Written as DNA, the CDR3 is TGCGCCAGCAGCCAAACCCCCATCAGGGGGATCAATCAGCCCCAGCATTTT. The chain couples TRBV4-1 to TRBJ1-5; 7 bases are shared with TRBD1. Germline CDR1 is MGHRA and CDR2 is YSYEKL. The CDR3 length is 17 residues. Trimming removed 2 bases from V and 3 bases from J; junction bases left unmatched: 10.

The gene calls are TRBV10-2 and TRBJ2-5, with D perhaps matching TRBD2 (6 bases). Deletions cut 3 bases from V and 5 bases from J, with 16 bases between. The CDR3 runs 15 residues. Germline CDR1 is WSHSY and CDR2 is SAAADI. The CDR3 nucleotides read TGCGCCAGCAGTGAAAGTCCAGGGAGGTGGGAGACCCAGTACTTC. Its protein product is CASSESPGRWETQYF.

This clone was seen more than once but under ten times. This sequence joins TRBV28 and TRBJ1-1; no firm D call. Trimming pared 6 bases from V and 10 bases from J, leaving 15 bases between. Germline V gene data show CDR1 as MDHEN and CDR2 as SYDVKM. This CDR3 spans 12 amino acids. The CDR3 DNA reads TGTGCCAGCAGCCCTATTTGGTCTGGAGCTTTCTTT. Its translation is CASSPIWSGAFF.

This chain uses TRBV5-1 with TRBJ2-2; TRBD2 agrees at 7 bases. The CDR3 loop spans 15 amino acids. V lost 0 bases and J lost 6; bases outside the gene matches: 5. Germline V lookup: CDR1 SGHRS, CDR2 YFSETQ. CDR3 DNA sequence: TGCGCCAGCAGCTTGGAAGGACTAGGTGCCGGGGAGCTGTTTTTT. Protein product: CASSLEGLGAGELFF.

V is TRBV3-1 (or the pseudogene TRBV3-2) and J is TRBJ2-3; TRBD2 might be the D (5 bases). The CDR3 consists of 13 residues. The germline V and J ends were trimmed by 4 bases and 8 bases, with 13 bases remaining between them. The germline gives CDR1 LGHDT, CDR2 YNNKEL (reference sequence). The CDR3 nucleotides are TGTGCCAGCAGCCTCGCTAGAGGGTCTACGCAGTATTTT. This codes for CASSLARGSTQYF.

The chain combines TRBV3-1 (or the pseudogene TRBV3-2) with TRBJ1-1, with D maybe TRBD1 (6 bases). V was pared by 1 base and J by 1 base, with 10 bases between. This CDR3 has 15 residues. Per germline, CDR1 LGHDT and CDR2 YNNKEL (reference sequence). The CDR3 nucleotides are TGTGCCAGCAGCCAAGGCTTGACAGGGAACACTGAAGCTTTCTTT. This codes for CASSQGLTGNTEAFF.

The CDR3 loop is CASSFTRMNTEAFF. CDR3 DNA: TGTGCCAGCAGCTTTACACGGATGAACACTGAAGCTTTCTTT. The chain uses TRBV5-6 and TRBJ1-1; D remains ambiguous. Trimming stripped 2 bases from V and 0 bases from J, with 8 bases between. This CDR3 is 14 amino acids long. The germline V gene encodes CDR1 SGHDT and CDR2 YYEEEE.

This chain links TRBV7-9 with TRBJ2-2, with 7 positions matching TRBD1. The CDR3 spans 15 residues. J gave up 4 bases and V 3 bases, and 5 bases lay outside the gene matches. Germline CDR1 SEHNR, CDR2 FQNEAQ (reference sequence). The CDR3 protein is CASSFRGGGTGELFF. CDR3 coding DNA: TGTGCCAGCAGCTTTCGAGGGGGCGGCACCGGGGAGCTGTTTTTT.

CDR3 loop: CASKWGGSETQYF. The CDR3 DNA reads TGTGCCAGCAAGTGGGGAGGGTCCGAGACCCAGTACTTC. The chain uses TRBV2 and TRBJ2-5; 7 nucleotides agree with TRBD2. The trim removed 7 bases at V and 5 bases at J, leaving 7 bases unmatched. The CDR3 consists of 13 residues. Germline CDR1 is SNHLY and CDR2 is FYNNEI.

The chain recombines TRBV11-2 with TRBJ2-3; 8 nucleotides line up with TRBD2. CDR1 is SGHAT and CDR2 is FQNNGV in the germline V gene. The V gene end was trimmed by 5 bases and the J gene end by 1 base; junction bases not matched to a gene: 5. This CDR3 has 15 residues. For the CDR3, the DNA is TGTGCCAGCAGCGTTAGCGGGGCCCGCACAGATACGCAGTATTTT. Translating it yields CASSVSGARTDTQYF.

This clone has a single count. This chain's CDR3 is CASSGWHEQFF. CDR3 bases: TGTGCCAGTAGTGGGTGGCATGAGCAGTTCTTC. The V call is TRBV19, the J call TRBJ2-1; the D is unclear. Between the trimmed V and J ends, which lost 5 bases and 8 bases, there was a span of 7 bases. Germline assignment: CDR1 LNHDA and CDR2 SQIVND (reference sequence). The CDR3 is 11 amino acids.